This T cell receptor (beta chain) appears in the sequencing data of a study of T cell clonality in common variable immunodeficiency. Here immunoSEQ multiplex PCR was the method, and the copy in TCRdb shows in-frame clones only, minus some. The record shows about 34,000 clones for this sample, with no singletons present. The CDR3 sequence is 12 residues long. Germline V gives CDR1 SGHRS, CDR2 YFSETQ. V shed 2 bases and J 5 bases; nucleotides not matched to a gene: 0. This clone was seen many times. The CDR3 is cut off 3 residues early in the read; its end comes from the germline J gene. The source of this sequence is a person aged 18 to 70 in good health. The chain employs TRBV5-1 and TRBJ1-2, with 7 bases aligning to TRBD1. Sequences were obtained from peripheral blood mononuclear cells. The covered CDR3 bases are TGCGCCAGCAGCTTACAGGGGTATGGC. Its protein is CASSLQGYG. The CDR3 in full is CASSLQGYGYTF.